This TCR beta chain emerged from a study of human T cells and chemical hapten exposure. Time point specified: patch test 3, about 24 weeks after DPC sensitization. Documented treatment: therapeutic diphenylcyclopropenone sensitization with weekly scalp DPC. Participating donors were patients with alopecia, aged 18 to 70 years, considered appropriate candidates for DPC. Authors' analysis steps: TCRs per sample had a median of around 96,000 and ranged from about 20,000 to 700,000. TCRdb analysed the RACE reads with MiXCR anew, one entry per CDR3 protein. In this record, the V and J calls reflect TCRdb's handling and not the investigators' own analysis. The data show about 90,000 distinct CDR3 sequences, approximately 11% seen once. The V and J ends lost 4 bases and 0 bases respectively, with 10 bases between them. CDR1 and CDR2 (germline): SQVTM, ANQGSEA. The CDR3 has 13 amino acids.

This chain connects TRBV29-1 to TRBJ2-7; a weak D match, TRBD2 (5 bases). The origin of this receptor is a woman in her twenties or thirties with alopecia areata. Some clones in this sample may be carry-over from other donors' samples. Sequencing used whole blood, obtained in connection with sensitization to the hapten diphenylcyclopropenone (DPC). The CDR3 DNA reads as TGCAGCGTTGTAGACGGGAACTCCTACGAGCAGTACTTC. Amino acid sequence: CSVVDGNSYEQYF.